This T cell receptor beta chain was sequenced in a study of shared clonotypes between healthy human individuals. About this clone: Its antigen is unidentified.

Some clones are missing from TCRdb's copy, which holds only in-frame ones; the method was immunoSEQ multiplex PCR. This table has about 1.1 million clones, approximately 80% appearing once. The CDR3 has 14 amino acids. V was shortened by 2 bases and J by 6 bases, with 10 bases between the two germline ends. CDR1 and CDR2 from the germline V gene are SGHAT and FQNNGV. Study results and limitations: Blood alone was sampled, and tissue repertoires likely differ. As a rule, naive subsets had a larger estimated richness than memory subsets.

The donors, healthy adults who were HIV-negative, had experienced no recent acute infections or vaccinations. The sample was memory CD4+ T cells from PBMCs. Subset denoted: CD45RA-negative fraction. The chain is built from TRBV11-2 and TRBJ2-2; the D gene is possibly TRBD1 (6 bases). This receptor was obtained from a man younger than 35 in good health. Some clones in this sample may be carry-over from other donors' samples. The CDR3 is CASSLQGMAGELFF. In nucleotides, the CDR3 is TGTGCCAGCAGCTTACAGGGGATGGCCGGGGAGCTGTTTTTT. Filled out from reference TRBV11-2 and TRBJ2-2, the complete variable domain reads EAGVAQSPRYKIIEKRQSVAFWCNPISGHATLYWYQQILGQGPKLLIQFQNNGVVDDSQLPKDRFSAERLKGVDSTLKIQPAKLEDSAVYLCASSLQGMAGELFFGEGSRLTVL.